Listed below are T cell receptor beta chains from one sample, sequenced in a study of T cell changes during pregnancy in multiple sclerosis. Measured with immunoSEQ multiplex PCR; TCRdb has only the in-frame clones, and not every one. The sample includes 55,000 or so clones, around 93% seen only once; the top ten take about 0.6%. Specimen: CD4+ T cells from peripheral blood mononuclear cells, collected after pregnancy. These receptors all come from a female donor with multiple sclerosis, enrolled in a pregnancy study. Each CDR3 is given with its conserved first and last residue. The D gene is left open where the match is weak. A clone size is listed for some rows: how often the clone was seen (once, few, many), or a class if it is expanded.

>NA|TRBV7-6|TRBJ2-7|TRBD2
TGTGCCAGCAGTCGGACTAGCGGGGGTAACTACGAGCAGTACTTC
CASSRTSGGNYEQYF
>NA|TRBV7-2|TRBJ2-7|NA
TGTGCCAGCAGCTACTCAAAGGAGCAGTACTTC
CASSYSKEQYF
>NA|TRBV5-1|TRBJ1-1|TRBD1
TGCGCCAGCAGCTTCACGACAGGGCCTAACATGAACACTGAAGCTTTCTTT
CASSFTTGPNMNTEAFF
>NA|TRBV5-5|TRBJ2-2|TRBD2
TGTGCCAGCCGTGCCCCAAGCGGGGGTAACACCGGGGAGCTGTTTTTT
CASRAPSGGNTGELFF
>NA|TRBV6-1|TRBJ1-1|NA
TGTGCCAGCAGTGTCGTAGGGGGGAACACTGAAGCTTTCTTT
CASSVVGGNTEAFF
>once|TRBV27|TRBJ2-2|NA
TGTGCCAGCAGTTTAAGAGCAGGGCATTCCACCGGGGAGCTGTTTTTT
CASSLRAGHSTGELFF
>NA|TRBV25-1|TRBJ2-5|NA
TGTGCCAGCAGTGGGAGGGCAGAGACCCAGTACTTC
CASSGRAETQYF
>NA|TRBV29-1|TRBJ1-4|NA
TGCAGCGTTGCCGGCAGGTTTAATGAAAAACTGTTTTTT
CSVAGRFNEKLFF
>NA|TRBV19|TRBJ2-5|TRBD1
TGTGCCAGCTCAGGGGGCGCCTTGGGGGAGACCCAGTACTTC
CASSGGALGETQYF
>NA|TRBV30|TRBJ1-1|NA
TGTGCCTGGAGTCGATCCCGGGAGGGCACTGAAGCTTTCTTT
CAWSRSREGTEAFF
>NA|TRBV19|TRBJ1-2|NA
TGTGCCAGTAGTGAGGCAGGGGATGGCTACACCTTC
CASSEAGDGYTF
>NA|TRBV5-6|TRBJ2-5|NA
TGTGCCAGCAGCTTAAGTAGCGCGGAGACCCAGTACTTC
CASSLSSAETQYF
>NA|TRBV14|TRBJ2-2|TRBD1
TGTGCCAGCAGCCCAGCCGGGACAGATACCGGGGAGCTGTTTTTT
CASSPAGTDTGELFF
>NA|TRBV4-2|TRBJ2-2|TRBD2
TGTGCCAGCAGCCAGGCTAGCGGGGGCACCGGGGAGCTGTTTTTT
CASSQASGGTGELFF
>NA|TRBV21-1|TRBJ2-5|NA
TGTGCCAGCAGCAAAGCCTCGAACCGGGACAGACCTCGGGAGACCCAGTACTTC
CASSKASNRDRPRETQYF
>NA|TRBV4-1|TRBJ1-2|TRBD1
TGCGCCAGCAGCCAAGCGACGGTAGGACAGGGGGCTCATGGCTACACCTTC
CASSQATVGQGAHGYTF
>NA|TRBV7-2|TRBJ1-1|TRBD1
TGTGCCAGCAGCTTAGTCCTCGACAGGGGGGCGACTGAAGCTTTCTTT
CASSLVLDRGATEAFF
>NA|TRBV9|TRBJ1-3|NA
TGTGCCAGCAGCGTTTTCAGGGAAACCTCTGGAAACACCATATATTTT
CASSVFRETSGNTIYF
>once|TRBV9|TRBJ1-3|TRBD1
TGTGCCAGCAGCGTAGAGGGGGCAGGAAACACCATATATTTT
CASSVEGAGNTIYF
>once|TRBV6-5|TRBJ1-1|NA
TGTGCCAGCAGCATTCATGAGGGCAACACTGAAGCTTTCTTT
CASSIHEGNTEAFF
>NA|TRBV19|TRBJ1-5|NA
TGTGCCAGTAAGGGAGGGCTACCAGGGCCCCAGCATTTT
CASKGGLPGPQHF
>NA|TRBV7-6|TRBJ2-3|TRBD1
TGTGCCAGCAGCCCAAAACAAAAGGGGACAGGGCGGCCAGATACGCAGTATTTT
CASSPKQKGTGRPDTQYF